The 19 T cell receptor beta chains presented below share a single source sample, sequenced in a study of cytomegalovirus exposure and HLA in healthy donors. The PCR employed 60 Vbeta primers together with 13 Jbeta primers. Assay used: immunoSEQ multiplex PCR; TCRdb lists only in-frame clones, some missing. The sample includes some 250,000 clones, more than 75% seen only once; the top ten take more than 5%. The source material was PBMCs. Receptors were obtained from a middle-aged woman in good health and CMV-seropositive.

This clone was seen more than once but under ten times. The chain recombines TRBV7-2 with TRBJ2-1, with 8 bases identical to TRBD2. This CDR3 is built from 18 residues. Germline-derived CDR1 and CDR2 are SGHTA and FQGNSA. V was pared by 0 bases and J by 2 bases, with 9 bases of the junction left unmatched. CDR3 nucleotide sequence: TGTGCCAGCAGCTTAGCGTTAGGAGGCGGGGGGCCCTACAATGAGCAGTTCTTC. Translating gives CASSLALGGGGPYNEQFF. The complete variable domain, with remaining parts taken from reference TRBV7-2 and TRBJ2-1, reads GAGVSQSPSNKVTEKGKDVELRCDPISGHTALYWYRQSLGQGLEFLIYFQGNSAPDKSGLPSDRFSAERTGGSVSTLTIQRTQQEDSAVYLCASSLALGGGGPYNEQFFGPGTRLTVL.

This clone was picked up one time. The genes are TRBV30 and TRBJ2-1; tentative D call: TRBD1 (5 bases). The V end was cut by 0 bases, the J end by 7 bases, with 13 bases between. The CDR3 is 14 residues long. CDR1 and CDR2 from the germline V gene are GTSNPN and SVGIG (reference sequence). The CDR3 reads CAWSVGAGRNEQFF. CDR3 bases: TGTGCCTGGAGTGTAGGGGCAGGGCGTAATGAGCAGTTCTTC.

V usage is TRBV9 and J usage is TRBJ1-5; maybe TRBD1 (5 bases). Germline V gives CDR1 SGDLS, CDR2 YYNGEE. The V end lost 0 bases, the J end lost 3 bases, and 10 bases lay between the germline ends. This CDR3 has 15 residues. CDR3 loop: CASSVEGRANQPQHF. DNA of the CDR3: TGTGCCAGCAGCGTAGAGGGCAGGGCCAATCAGCCCCAGCATTTT.

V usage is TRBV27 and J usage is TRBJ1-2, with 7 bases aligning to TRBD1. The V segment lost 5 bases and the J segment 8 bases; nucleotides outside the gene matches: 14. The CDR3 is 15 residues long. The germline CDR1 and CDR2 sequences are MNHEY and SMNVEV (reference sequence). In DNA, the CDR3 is TGTGCCAGCAGTCCATCCCCCCGGGACAGTGGAGGCTACACCTTC. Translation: CASSPSPRDSGGYTF.

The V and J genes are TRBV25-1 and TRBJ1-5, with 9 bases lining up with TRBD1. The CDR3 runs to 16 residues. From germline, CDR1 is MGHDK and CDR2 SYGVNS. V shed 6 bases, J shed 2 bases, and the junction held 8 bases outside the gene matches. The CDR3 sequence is CASRGSGTGRNQPQHF. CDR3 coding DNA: TGTGCCAGCAGGGGGTCCGGGACAGGGCGCAATCAGCCCCAGCATTTT.

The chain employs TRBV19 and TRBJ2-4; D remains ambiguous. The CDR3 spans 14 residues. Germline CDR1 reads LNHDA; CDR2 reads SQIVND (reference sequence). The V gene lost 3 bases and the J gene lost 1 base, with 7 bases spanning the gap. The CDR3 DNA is TGTGCCAGTAGTATGGGCGCGGCCAAAAACATTCAGTACTTC. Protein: CASSMGAAKNIQYF.

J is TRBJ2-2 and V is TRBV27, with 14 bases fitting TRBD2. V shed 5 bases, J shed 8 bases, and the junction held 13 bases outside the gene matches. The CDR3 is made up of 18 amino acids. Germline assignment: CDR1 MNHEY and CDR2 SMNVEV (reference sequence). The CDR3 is CASSLLGLAGGLIGELFF. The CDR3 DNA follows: TGTGCCAGCAGTCTCCTTGGACTAGCGGGGGGTCTTATAGGGGAGCTGTTTTTT.

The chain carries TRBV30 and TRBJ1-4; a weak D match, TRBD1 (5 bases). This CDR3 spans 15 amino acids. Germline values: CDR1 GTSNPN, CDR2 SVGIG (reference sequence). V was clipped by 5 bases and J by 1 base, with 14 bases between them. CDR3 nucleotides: TGTGCCTGGGGGGAAGGGGCAGGAACTAATGAAAAACTGTTTTTT. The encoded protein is CAWGEGAGTNEKLFF. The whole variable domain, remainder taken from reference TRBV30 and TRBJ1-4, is SQTIHQWPATLVQPVGSPLSLECTVEGTSNPNLYWYRQAAGRGLQLLFYSVGIGQISSEVPQNLSASRPQDRQFILSSKKLLLSDSGFYLCAWGEGAGTNEKLFFGSGTQLSVL.

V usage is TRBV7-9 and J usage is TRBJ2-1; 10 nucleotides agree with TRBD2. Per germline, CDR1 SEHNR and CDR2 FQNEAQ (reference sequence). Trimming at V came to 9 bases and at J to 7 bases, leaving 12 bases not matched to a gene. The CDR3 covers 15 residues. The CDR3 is CASKREGLMGNEQFF. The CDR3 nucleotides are TGTGCCAGTAAGCGGGAGGGCCTCATGGGAAATGAGCAGTTCTTC.

Here the CDR3 DNA reads TGTGCCAGCAGCAAATTTAGTCAGGCTGCAACTAATGAAAAACTGTTTTTT. Protein sequence: CASSKFSQAATNEKLFF. The chain uses TRBV21-1 and TRBJ1-4; the DNA was not compared with TRBD1, the D call given in the table. TRBV21-1 is termed a pseudogene. The CDR3 is made up of 17 amino acids.

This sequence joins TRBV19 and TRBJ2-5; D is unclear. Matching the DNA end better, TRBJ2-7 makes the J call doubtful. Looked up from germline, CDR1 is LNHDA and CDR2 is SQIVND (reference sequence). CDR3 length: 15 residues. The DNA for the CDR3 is TGTGCCAGTAGTATTTCTGCAGACTCGTACTACGAGCAGTACTTC. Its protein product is CASSISADSYYEQYF.

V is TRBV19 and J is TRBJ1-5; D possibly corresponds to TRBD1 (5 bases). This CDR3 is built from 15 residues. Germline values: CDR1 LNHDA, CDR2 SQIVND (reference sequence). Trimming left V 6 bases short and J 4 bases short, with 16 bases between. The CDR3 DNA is TGTGCCAGTAGACGACAGCCAGTTCCTAATCAGCCCCAGCATTTT. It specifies CASRRQPVPNQPQHF.

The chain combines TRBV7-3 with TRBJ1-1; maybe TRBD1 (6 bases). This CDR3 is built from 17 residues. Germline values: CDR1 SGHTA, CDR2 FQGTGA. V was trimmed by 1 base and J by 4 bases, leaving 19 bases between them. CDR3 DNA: TGTGCCAGCAGCTTAATCGGAACAGGGCAGGGCGGCACTGAAGCTTTCTTT. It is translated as CASSLIGTGQGGTEAFF.

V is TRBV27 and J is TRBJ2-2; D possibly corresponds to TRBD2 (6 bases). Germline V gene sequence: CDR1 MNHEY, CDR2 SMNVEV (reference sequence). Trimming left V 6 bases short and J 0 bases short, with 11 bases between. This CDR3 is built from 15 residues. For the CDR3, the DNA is TGTGCCAGCAGCCAGGAGGGACCGAACACCGGGGAGCTGTTTTTT. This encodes CASSQEGPNTGELFF.

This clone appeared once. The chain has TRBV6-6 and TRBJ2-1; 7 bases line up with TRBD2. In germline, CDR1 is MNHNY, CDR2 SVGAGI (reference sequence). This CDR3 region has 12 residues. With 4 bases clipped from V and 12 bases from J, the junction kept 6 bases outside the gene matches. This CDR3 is CASSSTGGAQFF. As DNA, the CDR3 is TGTGCCAGCAGTTCAACGGGGGGAGCGCAGTTCTTC.

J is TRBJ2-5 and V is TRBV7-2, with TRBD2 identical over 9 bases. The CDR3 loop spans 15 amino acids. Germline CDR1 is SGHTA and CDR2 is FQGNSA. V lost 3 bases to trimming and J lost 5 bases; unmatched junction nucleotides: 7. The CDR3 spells CASSFRRGGLETQYF. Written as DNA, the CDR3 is TGTGCCAGCAGCTTCCGGCGGGGGGGGTTGGAGACCCAGTACTTC.

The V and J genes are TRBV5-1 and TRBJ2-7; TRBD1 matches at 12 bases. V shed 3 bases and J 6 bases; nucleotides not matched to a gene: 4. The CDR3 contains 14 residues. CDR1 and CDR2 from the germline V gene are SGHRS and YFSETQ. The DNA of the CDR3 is TGCGCCAGCAGCTCCCGGGACAGGGGGCCCGAGCAGTACTTC. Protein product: CASSSRDRGPEQYF. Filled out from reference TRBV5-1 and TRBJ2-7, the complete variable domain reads KAGVTQTPRYLIKTRGQQVTLSCSPISGHRSVSWYQQTPGQGLQFLFEYFSETQRNKGNFPGRFSGRQFSNSRSEMNVSTLELGDSALYLCASSSRDRGPEQYFGPGTRLTVT.

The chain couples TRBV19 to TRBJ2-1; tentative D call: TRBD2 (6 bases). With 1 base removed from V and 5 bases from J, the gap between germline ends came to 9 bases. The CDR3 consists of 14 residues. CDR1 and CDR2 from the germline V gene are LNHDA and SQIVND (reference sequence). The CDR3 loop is CASSIGLANNEQFF. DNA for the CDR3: TGTGCCAGTAGTATAGGGCTAGCGAACAATGAGCAGTTCTTC.

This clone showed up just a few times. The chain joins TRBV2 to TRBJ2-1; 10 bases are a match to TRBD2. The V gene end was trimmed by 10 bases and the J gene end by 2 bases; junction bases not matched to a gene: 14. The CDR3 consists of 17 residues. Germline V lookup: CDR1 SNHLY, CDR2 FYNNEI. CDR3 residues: CATAVPAGGLTYNEQFF. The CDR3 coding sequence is TGTGCCACTGCGGTGCCAGCGGGGGGGCTAACCTACAATGAGCAGTTCTTC.